This is a list of T cell receptor beta chains from one sample in a study of shared clonotypes between healthy human individuals. Data came from immunoSEQ multiplex PCR; TCRdb stores just in-frame clones and leaves some out. The sample has 2 million to 2.5 million clones, just over 90% seen once; the top ten hold 1.5% to 2%. The sample taken for sequencing was naive CD8+ T cells from PBMCs. All receptors derive from a young man in good health. Some clones in this sample may be carry-over from other donors' samples. The conserved cysteine and the conserved F or W are not part of the CDR3 here. The D gene is left open where the match is weak.

TRBV28	12	TRBJ2-7	TRBD2	ASSLSGSGYEQY
TRBV4-3	16	TRBJ2-2	TRBD1	ASSQLTGGSKGTGELF
TRBV5-6	12	TRBJ2-5	.	ASSLAQIEETQY
TRBV29-1	10	TRBJ2-1	TRBD2	SVRTGGSEQF
TRBV27	14	TRBJ2-1	.	ASSLGAGRPYNEQF
TRBV7-8	17	TRBJ1-5	.	ASSLAQQGPEWSNQPQH
TRBV29-1	12	TRBJ1-1	TRBD1	SVEVTDRGPEAF
TRBV27	11	TRBJ2-1	.	ASSFALINEQF
TRBV29-1	14	TRBJ2-1	TRBD2	SVEPQSGRAGDEQF
TRBV7-9	12	TRBJ1-3	TRBD1	ASSPGGIGNTIY
TRBV29-1	13	TRBJ2-1	TRBD2	SASIAGIVYNEQF
TRBV28	13	TRBJ2-7	TRBD2	ASSFFLRGSGEQY
TRBV4-1	13	TRBJ1-1	TRBD1	ASSQAPGGRTEAF
TRBV4-2	14	TRBJ2-7	TRBD2	ASSQRLAGGSYEQY
TRBV7-9	13	TRBJ1-1	.	ASSLDQGMNTEAF
TRBV7-9	11	TRBJ1-2	.	ASSPGGSYGYT
TRBV11-3	13	TRBJ2-7	.	ASSPDSKSSYEQY